The rows below give T cell receptor beta chains drawn from one sample of a study of a mutant IDH1 vaccine in newly diagnosed glioma. Generated by immunoSEQ multiplex PCR, the TCRdb table keeps only in-frame clones and is missing some. The sample carries some 33,000 clones, approximately 80% recorded once. The antigens for these receptors are not known. Sequenced material: PBMCs, taken from a glioma patient whose treatment included an IDH1 peptide vaccine. All receptors derive from a middle-aged woman with glioma. Each CDR3 is given with its conserved first and last residue. Each record gives: clone size, J gene, D gene, V gene, CDR3 DNA, CDR3 protein. A D gene is named only where the DNA matches it firmly. The listing skips clone size in some rows; elsewhere it reads once, few, many or a size class.

>NA|TRBJ2-6|NA|TRBV20-1
TGCAGTGCCTCTGGGGCCAACGTCCTGACTTTC
CSASGANVLTF
>once|TRBJ2-3|NA|TRBV12-5
TGTGCTAGTGGTTTGGTACCAGATACGCAGTATTTT
CASGLVPDTQYF
>NA|TRBJ2-2|TRBD1|TRBV18
TGTGCCAGTCAAACAGGGGTCGCGAACACCGGGGAGCTGTTTTTT
CASQTGVANTGELFF
>NA|TRBJ2-6|NA|TRBV7-2
TGTGCCAGCAGCTACGAAGGGACACACGACTCTGGGGCCAACGTCCTGACTTTC
CASSYEGTHDSGANVLTF
>NA|TRBJ2-1|NA|TRBV4-2
TGTGCCAGCAGCCAAGAGGGGATCCATCCGAACAATGAGCAGTTCTTC
CASSQEGIHPNNEQFF
>NA|TRBJ1-2|NA|TRBV21-1
TGTGCCAGCAGCAAAAAGGACGAGGGCCTCGGCTATGGCTACACCTTC
CASSKKDEGLGYGYTF
>once|TRBJ1-2|NA|TRBV10-3
TGTGCCATCGGGGAGGATCTAAGTGGTGGCTACACCTTC
CAIGEDLSGGYTF
>NA|TRBJ1-1|TRBD1|TRBV6-5
TGTGCCAGCAGGGGGACAGGGACCCCATTGGCAGCTTTCTTT
CASRGTGTPLAAFF
>NA|TRBJ2-3|NA|TRBV6-4
TGTGCCAGCAGTGACCAGGTCACAGATACGCAGTATTTT
CASSDQVTDTQYF
>NA|TRBJ2-2|NA|TRBV5-8
TGTGCCAGCAGCGTCGTCGGGGACACGAACACCGGGGAGCTGTTTTTT
CASSVVGDTNTGELFF
>NA|TRBJ2-3|NA|TRBV2
TGTGCCAGCAGTGTCTCTACAGATACGCAGTATTTT
CASSVSTDTQYF
>NA|TRBJ1-1|TRBD1|TRBV15
TGTGCCACCAGCAGTGGACAGGGGCACACTGAAGCTTTCTTT
CATSSGQGHTEAFF
>NA|TRBJ1-2|TRBD1|TRBV2
TGTGCCAGCAGTGAAGCCCTTCCCACAGGGGGGAGCGATGGCTACACCTTC
CASSEALPTGGSDGYTF
>NA|TRBJ2-7|NA|TRBV19
TGTGCCAGTAGTATTAAGGTGGGGGTGAGCTCCTACGAGCAGTACTTC
CASSIKVGVSSYEQYF
>NA|TRBJ2-6|NA|TRBV7-2
TGTGCCAGCAGCTTAGGGGCCTCTGGGGCCAACGTCCTGACTTTC
CASSLGASGANVLTF
>NA|TRBJ1-5|NA|TRBV9
TGTGCCAGCAGCCCAACCCCTACAGGGATTCAGCCCCAGCATTTT
CASSPTPTGIQPQHF
>NA|TRBJ1-1|NA|TRBV2
TGTGCCAGCAGTGAAGCCGTGACAGTGAACACTGAAGCTTTCTTT
CASSEAVTVNTEAFF
>NA|TRBJ2-7|TRBD1|TRBV4-1
TGCGCCAGCAGCCTCGGACAGGGGGTTAACGAGCAGTACTTC
CASSLGQGVNEQYF
>NA|TRBJ2-7|NA|TRBV10-2
TGCGCCAGCAGTAACAGGGAAGTAAACTTTAACGAGCAGTACTTC
CASSNREVNFNEQYF
>NA|TRBJ2-5|NA|TRBV27
TGTGCCAGCAGTCCTATCCCCGTGGAGACCCAGTACTTC
CASSPIPVETQYF
>NA|TRBJ2-2|NA|TRBV27
TGTGCCAGCAGGAGTAACACCGGGGAGCTGTTTTTT
CASRSNTGELFF
>NA|TRBJ2-2|TRBD2|TRBV27
TGTGCCAGCAGGACACTAGCGGGGGGCCCCGGGGAGCTGTTTTTT
CASRTLAGGPGELFF
>NA|TRBJ2-7|TRBD2|TRBV10-1
TGCGCCAGCAGTGAGGGGGGGGCCTACGAGCAGTACTTC
CASSEGGAYEQYF
>NA|TRBJ2-1|NA|TRBV6-5
TGTGCCAGCAGTTACCCGGGTACTAATGAGCAGTTCTTC
CASSYPGTNEQFF
>NA|TRBJ1-2|NA|TRBV19
TGTGCCAGTAGTATTGGGCAGGTGGAGTATTATGGCTACACCTTC
CASSIGQVEYYGYTF